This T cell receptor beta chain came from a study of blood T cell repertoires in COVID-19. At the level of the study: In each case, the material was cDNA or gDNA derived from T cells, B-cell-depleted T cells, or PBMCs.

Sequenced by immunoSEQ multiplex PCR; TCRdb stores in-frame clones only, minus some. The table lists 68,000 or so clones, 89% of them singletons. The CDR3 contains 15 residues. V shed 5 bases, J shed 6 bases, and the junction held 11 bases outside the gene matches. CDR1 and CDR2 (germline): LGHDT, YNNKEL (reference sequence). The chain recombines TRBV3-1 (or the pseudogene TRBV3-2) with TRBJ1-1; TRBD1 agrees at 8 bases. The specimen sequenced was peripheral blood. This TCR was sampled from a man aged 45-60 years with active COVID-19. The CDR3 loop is CASSTDRGLIPEAFF. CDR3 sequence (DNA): TGTGCCAGCAGCACCGACAGGGGACTTATTCCTGAAGCTTTCTTT.